This T cell receptor (beta chain) was found in a study of T cells in Graves' hyperthyroidism and ophthalmopathy. In making diagnoses, clinical symptoms, serum thyroxine and TRAb, thyroid ultrasound and orbital computed tomography were all used. The investigators amplified TCR beta CDR3 regions from RNA transcripts. The study used the HTBI primer set for a first-round RT-PCR of the TCR CDR3. Via MiXCR, TCRdb re-called the multiplex PCR reads, giving one row per CDR3 protein. The data show hundreds of thousands of distinct CDR3 sequences, around 15% seen once. This clonotype was detected ten times or more. The TCR sequence derives from a young woman with Graves' hyperthyroidism. The material sequenced was blood.

The CDR3 sequence is CASSQDYRLYTEAFF. The CDR3 DNA reads TGTGCCAGCAGCCAAGATTACAGGTTGTACACTGAAGCTTTCTTT. The chain has TRBV3-1 and TRBJ1-1; the D gene is possibly TRBD1 (5 bases). The CDR3 is 15 amino acids. The V end lost 0 bases, the J end lost 3 bases, and 11 bases lay between the germline ends. Germline lookup yields CDR1 LGHDT and CDR2 YNNKEL (reference sequence).